What follows are 22 T cell receptor beta chains derived from one specimen sequenced in a study of CD8 T cells in ankylosing spondylitis. TCRdb reprocessed the 5' RACE reads with MiXCR, giving one entry per CDR3 protein. Of 250,000 to 400,000 distinct CDR3 sequences in the sample, roughly 10% were seen once. What was sequenced was blood, either unsorted or a sorted T cell fraction (not recorded which). All receptors derive from a female donor with ankylosing spondylitis or in good health (not recorded which).

In this sample, this clonotype turned up once. A read error may explain this, as a much larger clone is one base away. V usage is TRBV7-2 and J usage is TRBJ1-3; D gene uncertain. The CDR3 covers 15 residues. The V end lost 6 bases, the J end lost 0 bases, and 12 bases lay between the germline ends. Germline values: CDR1 SGHTA, CDR2 FQGNSA. CDR3 amino acids: CASRLGPSSGNTIYF. CDR3 nucleotides: TGTGCCAGCAGATTGGGCCCGAGCTCTGGAAACACCATATATTTT.

This clonotype was observed at least ten times. This chain uses TRBV20-1 with TRBJ2-7, with D possibly being TRBD1 (6 bases). Trimming removed 7 bases at V and 3 bases at J, with 10 bases between. CDR1 and CDR2 (germline): DFQATT, SNEGSKA (reference sequence). The CDR3 runs to 11 residues. The CDR3 DNA follows: TGCAGTGTTCAACAGGGCTACGAGCAGTACTTC. The encoded protein is CSVQQGYEQYF.

This clonotype was picked up many times. This sequence joins TRBV5-1 and TRBJ2-3; possible D gene TRBD2, 6 bases. V was trimmed by 4 bases and J by 1 base, leaving 13 bases between them. This CDR3 region has 15 residues. The germline V gene has CDR1 SGHRS and CDR2 YFSETQ. This CDR3 is CASSMRDGRTDTQYF. CDR3 nucleotide sequence: TGCGCCAGCAGCATGCGGGACGGCCGCACAGATACGCAGTATTTT.

The rearrangement uses TRBV19 and TRBJ2-5; D uncertain. Trimming pared 3 bases from V and 3 bases from J, leaving 8 bases between. This CDR3 has 13 amino acids. Germline V gene lookup returns CDR1 LNHDA and CDR2 SQIVND (reference sequence). The CDR3 DNA is TGTGCCAGTAGTATTTGGGGAAAAGAGACCCAGTACTTC. This encodes CASSIWGKETQYF.

This rearrangement joins TRBV11-2 to TRBJ2-7; D unresolved. Trimming took 0 bases from V and 2 from J, leaving 11 bases between them. Germline CDR1 is SGHAT and CDR2 is FQNNGV. This CDR3 region has 15 residues. This CDR3 is CASSLDRWVAYEQYF. As DNA, the CDR3 is TGTGCCAGCAGCTTAGATCGATGGGTTGCCTACGAGCAGTACTTC.

Concerning this clonotype itself: This is likely a read error, given that the CDR3 carries no conserved phenylalanine or tryptophan at its end. The rearrangement uses TRBV7-2 and TRBJ1-1; TRBD1 is a possible D gene (6 bases). From germline, CDR1 is SGHTA and CDR2 FQGNSA. CDR3 length equals 15 residues. Between the trimmed V and J ends, which lost 3 bases and 2 bases, there was a span of 13 bases. This chain's CDR3 is CASSLGAGLNTEAFI. The CDR3 coding sequence is TGTGCCAGCAGCTTGGGGGCGGGGCTAAACACTGAAGCTTTCATT.

The chain couples TRBV30 to TRBJ2-7, with 7 nucleotides matching TRBD1. Trimming took 2 bases from V and 11 from J; bases not matched to a gene: 6. The germline V gene has CDR1 GTSNPN and CDR2 SVGIG (reference sequence). This CDR3 has 11 amino acids. The DNA of the CDR3 is TGTGCCTGGAGTCGCGAGGGGGCGGAGTACTTC. It yields the protein CAWSREGAEYF.

To note about this clonotype: Possible read error: a much larger clone is one base away. J is TRBJ1-1 and V is TRBV5-1, with D hard to call. From germline, CDR1 is SGHRS and CDR2 YFSETQ. This CDR3 contains 11 residues. In DNA, the CDR3 is TGCGCCAGCAGCTCTTCATCTGAAGCTTCCTTT. Protein sequence: CASSSSSEASF.

This clonotype was recorded at least ten times. The V call is TRBV29-1, the J call TRBJ1-2, with D perhaps matching TRBD1 (5 bases). Germline loops: CDR1 SQVTM, CDR2 ANQGSEA. Trimming took off 6 bases at V and 3 bases at J, with 5 bases between the two ends. The CDR3 length is 10 residues. CDR3 protein: CSVQDYGYTF. CDR3 DNA: TGCAGCGTACAGGACTATGGCTACACCTTC.

A note on this clonotype: A read error may be the cause here, since a much bigger clone is one base away. The chain employs TRBV5-1 and TRBJ2-7; the match to TRBD2 covers 9 bases. This CDR3 spans 13 amino acids. J lost 4 bases, V lost 1 base, and 0 bases had no gene match. The germline CDR1 and CDR2 sequences are SGHRS and YFSETQ. This CDR3 is CASSLLAGYEQYF. CDR3 DNA: TGCGCCAGCAGCTTGCTAGCGGGGTACGAGCAGTACTTC.

The chain employs TRBV4-3 and TRBJ2-2; TRBD2 agrees at 8 bases. Germline assignment: CDR1 LGHNA and CDR2 YSLEER. The CDR3 runs to 16 residues. Losses at the gene ends were 1 base for V and 4 bases for J; bases not matched to a gene: 5. CDR3 bases: TGCGCCAGCAGCCAAGTTAGCGGGGTAGTCACCGGGGAGCTGTTTTTT. This codes for CASSQVSGVVTGELFF.

The J gene is TRBJ2-3, the V gene TRBV10-2, with TRBD2 as a possible D gene (5 bases). V was shortened by 10 bases and J by 4 bases, with 15 bases between the two germline ends. The germline V gene has CDR1 WSHSY and CDR2 SAAADI. The CDR3 has 13 residues. The CDR3 protein is CATGLFSADTQYF. CDR3 coding DNA: TGCGCCACCGGCCTGTTTAGCGCAGATACGCAGTATTTT.

Turning to this clonotype: A much more abundant neighbour one base away suggests this may be a read error. The genes are TRBV10-3 and TRBJ2-3, with a possible D match to TRBD2 (5 bases). CDR1 ENHRY and CDR2 SYGVKD come from the germline V gene. Trimming removed 9 bases from V and 3 bases from J, with 10 bases in between. The CDR3 runs to 12 residues. The CDR3 is CAITRKTDTQYF. The CDR3 DNA reads as TGTGCCATTACTAGGAAGACAGATACGCAGTATTTT.

This clonotype was observed many times. This rearrangement joins TRBV20-1 to TRBJ2-7; D gene unclear. This CDR3 has 11 residues. Trimming took 3 bases from V and 4 from J, leaving 7 bases between them. Germline CDR1 is DFQATT and CDR2 is SNEGSKA (reference sequence). The CDR3 nucleotides are TGCAGTGCTAGTCTATTATACGAGCAGTACTTC. This codes for CSASLLYEQYF.

This clonotype was found many times. The chain combines TRBV5-1 with TRBJ2-2, with TRBD1 matching over 7 bases. The CDR3 extends over 16 amino acids. Germline CDR1 is SGHRS and CDR2 is YFSETQ. The trim removed 3 bases at V and 6 bases at J, leaving 11 bases unmatched. CDR3: CASSSSGTVGSGELFF. The DNA of the CDR3 is TGCGCCAGCAGCTCCTCGGGGACAGTCGGATCCGGGGAGCTGTTTTTT.

This clonotype has at least ten counts. The chain employs TRBV24-1 and TRBJ2-1; maybe TRBD1 (6 bases). V gave up 9 bases and J gave up 2 bases, with 13 bases separating them. In germline, CDR1 is KGHDR, CDR2 SFDVKD. The CDR3 is 14 amino acids. The CDR3 bases are TGTGCCACCGCACAGGGAGCAGCCTACAATGAGCAGTTCTTC. Translation: CATAQGAAYNEQFF.

This clonotype was recorded at least ten times. The rearrangement links TRBV10-3 to TRBJ1-2; D remains ambiguous. This CDR3 contains 13 residues. CDR1 is ENHRY and CDR2 is SYGVKD in the germline V gene. V lost 3 bases, J lost 4 bases, and 9 bases lay in between. The CDR3, as DNA: TGTGCCATCAGTGACCCGACAAGCTATGGCTACACCTTC. Its translation is CAISDPTSYGYTF.

In its sample, this clonotype was seen many times. This chain links TRBV20-1 with TRBJ1-2; D gene unclear. Germline assignment: CDR1 DFQATT and CDR2 SNEGSKA (reference sequence). With 3 bases removed from V and 2 bases from J, the gap between germline ends came to 7 bases. The CDR3 runs 12 residues. The CDR3 is CSASYQNYGYTF. CDR3 bases: TGCAGTGCTAGTTACCAGAACTATGGCTACACCTTC.

This clonotype has at least ten counts. The rearrangement uses TRBV20-1 and TRBJ1-5; 9 bases line up with TRBD1. Germline CDR1 is DFQATT and CDR2 is SNEGSKA (reference sequence). The CDR3 spans 16 residues. Unmatched junction bases numbered 12, after V lost 2 bases and J lost 7 bases. The CDR3 DNA sequence: TGCAGTGCTAGACTGCCCCGGGACAGGGAAAAACAGCCCCAGCATTTT. As protein: CSARLPRDREKQPQHF.

This clonotype was seen many times. This chain links TRBV20-1 with TRBJ2-1; D not resolved. CDR3 length equals 14 residues. Germline-derived CDR1 and CDR2 are DFQATT and SNEGSKA (reference sequence). Trimming shortened V by 3 bases and J by 0 bases, and 9 bases separated the two germline ends. In DNA, the CDR3 is TGCAGTGCTAGCAACGGGTACTCCTACAATGAGCAGTTCTTC. Translation: CSASNGYSYNEQFF.

This clonotype occurred many times. The CDR3 nucleotides read TGTGCCAGCACCGCAGGACTAGGGAATACACCCCTCCACTTT. This encodes CASTAGLGNTPLHF. This chain joins TRBV28 and TRBJ1-6, with D hard to call. This CDR3 region has 14 residues. Per germline, CDR1 MDHEN and CDR2 SYDVKM. V dropped 7 bases and J dropped 11 bases, with 18 bases sitting between them.

This chain connects TRBV19 to TRBJ1-1; TRBD1 is a possible D gene (5 bases). Trimming stripped 5 bases from V and 6 bases from J, with 13 bases between. CDR1 and CDR2 from the germline V gene are LNHDA and SQIVND (reference sequence). There are 13 residues in the CDR3. This CDR3 is CASSPGARAEAFF. The CDR3 bases are TGTGCCAGTAGTCCCGGGGCGAGGGCTGAAGCTTTCTTT.